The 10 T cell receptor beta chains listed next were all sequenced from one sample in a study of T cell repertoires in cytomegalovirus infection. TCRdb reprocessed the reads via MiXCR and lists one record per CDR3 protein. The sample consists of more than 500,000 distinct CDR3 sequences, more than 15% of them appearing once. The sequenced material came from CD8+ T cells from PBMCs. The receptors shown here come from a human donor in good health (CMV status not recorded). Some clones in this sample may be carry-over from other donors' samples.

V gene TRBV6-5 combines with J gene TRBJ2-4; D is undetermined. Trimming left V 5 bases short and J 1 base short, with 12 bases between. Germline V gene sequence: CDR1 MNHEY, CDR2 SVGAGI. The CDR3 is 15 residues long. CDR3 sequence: CASSPYSEAKNIQYF. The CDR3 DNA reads TGTGCCAGCAGTCCGTACTCGGAGGCCAAAAACATTCAGTACTTC.

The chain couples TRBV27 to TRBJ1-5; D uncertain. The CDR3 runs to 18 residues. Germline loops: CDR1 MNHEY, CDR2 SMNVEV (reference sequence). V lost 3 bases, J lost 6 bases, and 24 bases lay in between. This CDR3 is CASSFKGGPTRVIQPQHF. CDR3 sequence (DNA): TGTGCCAGCAGTTTTAAAGGAGGCCCGACACGGGTGATTCAGCCCCAGCATTTT.

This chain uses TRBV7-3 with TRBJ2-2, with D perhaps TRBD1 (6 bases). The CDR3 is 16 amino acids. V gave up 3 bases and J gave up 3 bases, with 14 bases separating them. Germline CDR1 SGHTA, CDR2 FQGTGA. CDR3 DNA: TGTGCCAGCAGCTTGCAGTTAGGACAGCACACCGGGGAGCTGTTTTTT. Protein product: CASSLQLGQHTGELFF.

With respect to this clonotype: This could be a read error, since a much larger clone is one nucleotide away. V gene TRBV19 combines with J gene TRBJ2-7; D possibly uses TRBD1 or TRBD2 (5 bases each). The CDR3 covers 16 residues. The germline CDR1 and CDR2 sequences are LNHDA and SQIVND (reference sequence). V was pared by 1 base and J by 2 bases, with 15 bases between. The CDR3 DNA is TGTGCCAGTAGTATAGCCTCCGGGACGCCACCCTACGAGCAGTACTTC. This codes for CASSIASGTPPYEQYF.

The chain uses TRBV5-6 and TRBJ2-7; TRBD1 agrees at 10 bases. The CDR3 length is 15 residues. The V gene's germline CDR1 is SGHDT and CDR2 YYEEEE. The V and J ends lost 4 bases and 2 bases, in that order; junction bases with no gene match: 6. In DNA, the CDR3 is TGTGCCAGCAGCCAAGGGACAGGGGATCCCTACGAGCAGTACTTC. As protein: CASSQGTGDPYEQYF.

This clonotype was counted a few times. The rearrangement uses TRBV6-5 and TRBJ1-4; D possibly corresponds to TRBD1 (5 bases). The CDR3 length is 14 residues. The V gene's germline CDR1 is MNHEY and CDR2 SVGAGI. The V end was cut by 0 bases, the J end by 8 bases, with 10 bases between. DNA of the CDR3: TGTGCCAGCAGTTACTCGGACGGACACGAAAAACTGTTTTTT. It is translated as CASSYSDGHEKLFF.

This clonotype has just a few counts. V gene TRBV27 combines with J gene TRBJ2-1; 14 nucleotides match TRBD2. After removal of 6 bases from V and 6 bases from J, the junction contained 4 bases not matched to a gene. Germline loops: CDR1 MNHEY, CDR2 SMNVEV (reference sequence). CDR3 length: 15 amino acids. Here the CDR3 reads CASRPGLAGANEQFF. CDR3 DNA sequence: TGTGCCAGCAGACCGGGACTAGCGGGAGCCAATGAGCAGTTCTTC.

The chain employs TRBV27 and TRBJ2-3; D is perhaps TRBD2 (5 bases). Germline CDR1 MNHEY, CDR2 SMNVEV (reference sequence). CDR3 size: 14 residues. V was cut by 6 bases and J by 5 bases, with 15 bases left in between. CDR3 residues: CASSSRTGRDTQYF. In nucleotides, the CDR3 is TGTGCCAGCAGCTCCAGAACGGGGAGAGATACGCAGTATTTT.

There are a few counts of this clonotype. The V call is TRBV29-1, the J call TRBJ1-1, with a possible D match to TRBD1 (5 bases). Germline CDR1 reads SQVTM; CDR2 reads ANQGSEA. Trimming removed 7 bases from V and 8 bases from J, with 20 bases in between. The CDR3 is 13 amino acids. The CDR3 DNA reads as TGCAGCGGCGCTAGAGGGACGTTACCCGAAGCTTTCTTT. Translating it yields CSGARGTLPEAFF. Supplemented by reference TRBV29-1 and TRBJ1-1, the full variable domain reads SAVISQKPSRDICQRGTSLTIQCQVDSQVTMMFWYRQQPGQSLTLIATANQGSEATYESGFVIDKFPISRPNLTFSTLTVSNMSPEDSSIYLCSGARGTLPEAFFGQGTRLTVV.

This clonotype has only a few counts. Written as DNA, the CDR3 is TGTGCCAGCAGTTTGACAGAGTTCTCCGCCTACGAGCAGTACTTC. Protein: CASSLTEFSAYEQYF. This chain connects TRBV28 to TRBJ2-7, with a weak D call TRBD1 (5 bases). Deletions cut 3 bases from V and 2 bases from J, with 14 bases between. CDR1 is MDHEN, CDR2 SYDVKM, per germline. This CDR3 is built from 15 residues.